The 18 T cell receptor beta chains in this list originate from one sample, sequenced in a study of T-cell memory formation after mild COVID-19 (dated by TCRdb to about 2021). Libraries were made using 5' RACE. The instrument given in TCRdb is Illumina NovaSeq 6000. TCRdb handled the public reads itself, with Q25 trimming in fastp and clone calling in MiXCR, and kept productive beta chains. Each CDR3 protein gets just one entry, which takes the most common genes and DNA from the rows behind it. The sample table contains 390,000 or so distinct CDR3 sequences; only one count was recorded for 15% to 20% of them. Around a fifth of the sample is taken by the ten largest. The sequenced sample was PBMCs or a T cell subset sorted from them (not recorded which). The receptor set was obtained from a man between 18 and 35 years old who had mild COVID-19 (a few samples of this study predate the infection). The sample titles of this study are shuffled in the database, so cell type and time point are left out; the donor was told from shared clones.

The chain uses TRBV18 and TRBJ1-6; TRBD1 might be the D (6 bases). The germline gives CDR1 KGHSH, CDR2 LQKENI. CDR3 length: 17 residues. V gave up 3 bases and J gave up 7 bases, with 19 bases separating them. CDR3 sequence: CASSPPSGGPFNSPLHF. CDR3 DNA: TGTGCCAGCTCACCCCCCTCCGGGGGCCCCTTCAATTCACCCCTCCACTTT. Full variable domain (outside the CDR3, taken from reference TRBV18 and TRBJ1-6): NAGVMQNPRHLVRRRGQEARLRCSPMKGHSHVYWYRQLPEEGLKFMVYLQKENIIDESGMPKERFSAEFPKEGPSILRIQQVVRGDSAAYFCASSPPSGGPFNSPLHFGNGTRLTVT.

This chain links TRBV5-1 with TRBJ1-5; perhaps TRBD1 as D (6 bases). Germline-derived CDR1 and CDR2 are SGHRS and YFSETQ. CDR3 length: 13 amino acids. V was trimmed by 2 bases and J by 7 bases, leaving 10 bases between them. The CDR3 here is CASSFSGEQPQHF. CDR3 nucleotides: TGCGCCAGCAGCTTTTCAGGGGAACAGCCCCAGCATTTT.

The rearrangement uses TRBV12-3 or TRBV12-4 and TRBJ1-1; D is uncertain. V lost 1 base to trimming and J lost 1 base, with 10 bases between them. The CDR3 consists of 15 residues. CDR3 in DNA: TGTGCCAGCAGTTTAGGGTCTGGAGGGAACACTGAAGCTTTCTTT. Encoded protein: CASSLGSGGNTEAFF.

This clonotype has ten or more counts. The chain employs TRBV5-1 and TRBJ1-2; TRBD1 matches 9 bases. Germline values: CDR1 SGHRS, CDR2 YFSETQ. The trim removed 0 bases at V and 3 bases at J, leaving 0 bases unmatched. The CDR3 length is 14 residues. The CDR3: CASSLGQGDYGYTF. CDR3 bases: TGCGCCAGCAGCTTGGGACAGGGGGACTATGGCTACACCTTC.

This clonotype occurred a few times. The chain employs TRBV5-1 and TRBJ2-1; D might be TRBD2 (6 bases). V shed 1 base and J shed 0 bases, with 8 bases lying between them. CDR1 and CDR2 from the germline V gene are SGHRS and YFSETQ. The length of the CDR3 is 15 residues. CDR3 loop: CASSLSGDSYNEQFF. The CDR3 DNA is TGCGCCAGCAGCTTGTCGGGGGACTCCTACAATGAGCAGTTCTTC.

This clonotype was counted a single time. The CDR3 sequence is CASSPQGTHLLYYEEYV. The CDR3 DNA is TGTGCCAGCAGCCCCCAGGGGACGCATCTCCTTTACTACGAGGAGTACGTC. The chain recombines TRBV6-5 with TRBJ2-7; maybe TRBD1 (6 bases). This CDR3 spans 17 amino acids. CDR1 MNHEY and CDR2 SVGAGI come from the germline V gene.

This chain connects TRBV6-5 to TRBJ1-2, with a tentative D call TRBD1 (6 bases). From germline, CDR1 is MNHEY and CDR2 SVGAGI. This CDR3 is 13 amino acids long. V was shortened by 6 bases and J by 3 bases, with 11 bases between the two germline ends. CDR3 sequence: CASRADRDYGYTF. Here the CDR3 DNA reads TGTGCCAGCAGGGCGGACAGAGACTATGGCTACACCTTC.

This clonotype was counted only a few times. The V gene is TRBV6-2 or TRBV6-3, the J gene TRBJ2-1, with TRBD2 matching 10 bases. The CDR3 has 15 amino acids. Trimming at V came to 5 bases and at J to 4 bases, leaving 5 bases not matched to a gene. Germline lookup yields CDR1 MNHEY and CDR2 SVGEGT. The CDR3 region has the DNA TGTGCCAGCAGTCACACAGCGGGGGGGTACAATGAGCAGTTCTTC. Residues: CASSHTAGGYNEQFF.

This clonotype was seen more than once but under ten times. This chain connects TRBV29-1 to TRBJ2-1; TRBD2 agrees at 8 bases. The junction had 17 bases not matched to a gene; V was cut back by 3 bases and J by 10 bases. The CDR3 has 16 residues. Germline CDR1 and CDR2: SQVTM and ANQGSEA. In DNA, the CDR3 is TGCAGCGTTGAGTTGCCCAGCGGGGGTTTCACAGAGGAGCAGTTCTTC. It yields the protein CSVELPSGGFTEEQFF.

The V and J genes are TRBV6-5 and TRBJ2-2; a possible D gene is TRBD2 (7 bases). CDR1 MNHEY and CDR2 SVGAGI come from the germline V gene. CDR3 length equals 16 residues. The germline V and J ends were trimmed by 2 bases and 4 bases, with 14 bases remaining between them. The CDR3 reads CASSYTGGQGTGELFF. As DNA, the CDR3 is TGTGCCAGCAGTTACACCGGGGGGCAAGGCACCGGGGAGCTGTTTTTT.

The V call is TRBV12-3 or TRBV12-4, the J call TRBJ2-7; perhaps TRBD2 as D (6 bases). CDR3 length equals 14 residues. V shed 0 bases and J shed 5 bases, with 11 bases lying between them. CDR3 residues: CASSLASGVNEQYF. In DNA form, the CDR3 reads TGTGCCAGCAGTTTAGCTTCGGGGGTAAACGAGCAGTACTTC.

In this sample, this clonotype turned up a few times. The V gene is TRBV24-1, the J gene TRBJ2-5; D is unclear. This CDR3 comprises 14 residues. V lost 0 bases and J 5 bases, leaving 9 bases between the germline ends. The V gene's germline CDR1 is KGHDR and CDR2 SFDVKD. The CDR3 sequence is CATSDLDGTETQYF. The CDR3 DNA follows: TGTGCCACCAGTGATTTGGACGGAACGGAGACCCAGTACTTC.

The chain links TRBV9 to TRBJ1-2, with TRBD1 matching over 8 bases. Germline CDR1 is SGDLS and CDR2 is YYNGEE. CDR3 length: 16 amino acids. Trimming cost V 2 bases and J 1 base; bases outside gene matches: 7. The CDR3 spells CASSVAGGRDNYGYTF. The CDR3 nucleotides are TGTGCCAGCAGCGTGGCAGGGGGCCGAGATAACTATGGCTACACCTTC.

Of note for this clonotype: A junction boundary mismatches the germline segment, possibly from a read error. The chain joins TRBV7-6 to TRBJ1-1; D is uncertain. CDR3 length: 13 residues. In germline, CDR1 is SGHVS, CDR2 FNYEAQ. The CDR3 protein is CDSSLRVSGEAFF. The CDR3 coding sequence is TGTGACAGCAGCTTAAGGGTTAGTGGTGAAGCTTTCTTT.

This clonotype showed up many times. This chain's CDR3 is CATSSDRDRGWNYNSPLHF. DNA of the CDR3: TGTGCCACCAGCAGTGACCGGGACAGGGGATGGAACTATAATTCACCCCTCCACTTT. V and J are TRBV15 and TRBJ1-6, with 10 bases identical to TRBD1. Unmatched junction bases numbered 11, after V lost 3 bases and J lost 3 bases. The CDR3 sequence is 19 residues long. Germline V gene sequence: CDR1 LNHNV, CDR2 YYDKDF (reference sequence).

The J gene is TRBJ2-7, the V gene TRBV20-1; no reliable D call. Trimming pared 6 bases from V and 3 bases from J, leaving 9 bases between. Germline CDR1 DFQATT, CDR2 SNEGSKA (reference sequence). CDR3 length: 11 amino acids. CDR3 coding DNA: TGCAGTGCGGTTGGAGACTACGAGCAGTACGTC. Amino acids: CSAVGDYEQYV.

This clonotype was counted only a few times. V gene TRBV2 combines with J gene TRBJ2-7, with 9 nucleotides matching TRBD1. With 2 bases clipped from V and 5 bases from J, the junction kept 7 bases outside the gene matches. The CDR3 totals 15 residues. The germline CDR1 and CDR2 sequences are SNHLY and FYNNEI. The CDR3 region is CASSESGQGIHEQYF. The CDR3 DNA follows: TGTGCCAGCAGTGAAAGCGGACAGGGGATCCACGAGCAGTACTTC.

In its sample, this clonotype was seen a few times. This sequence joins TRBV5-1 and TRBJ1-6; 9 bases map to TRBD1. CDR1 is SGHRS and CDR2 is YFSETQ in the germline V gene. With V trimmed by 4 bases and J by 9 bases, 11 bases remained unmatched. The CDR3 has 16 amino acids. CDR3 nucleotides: TGCGCCAGCAGCATACGGGACAGGGCATCAGCTTCACCCCTCCACTTT. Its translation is CASSIRDRASASPLHF. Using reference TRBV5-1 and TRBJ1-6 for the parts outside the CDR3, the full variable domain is KAGVTQTPRYLIKTRGQQVTLSCSPISGHRSVSWYQQTPGQGLQFLFEYFSETQRNKGNFPGRFSGRQFSNSRSEMNVSTLELGDSALYLCASSIRDRASASPLHFGNGTRLTVT.